These T cell receptor beta chains were read from a single sample in a study of brain T cells in children with intractable seizures. Repertoires were generated with immunoSEQ multiplex PCR, while TCRdb's copy carries only in-frame clones and drops some. The table records some 64,000 clones, 90% to 96% of them present only once. The sequencing used peripheral blood, collected at surgery. The receptors originated from a boy under two years old with focal cortical dysplasia and intractable seizures. The CDR3 runs from the conserved cysteine through the conserved F or W. D genes are given only for firm matches. Clone size is shown for a subset of rows, as once, few, many or a class of expanded clone.

D gene: .
V gene: TRBV4-1
J gene: TRBJ2-3
clone size: .
CDR3 DNA: TGCGCCAGCAGCCAAATAGCAGATACGCAGTATTTT
CDR3 protein: CASSQIADTQYF

D gene: TRBD2
V gene: TRBV11-3
J gene: TRBJ2-7
clone size: .
CDR3 DNA: TGTGCCAGCAGCTTAGCCGGGACTAGCGGCTACGAGCAGTACTTC
CDR3 protein: CASSLAGTSGYEQYF

D gene: .
V gene: TRBV7-9
J gene: TRBJ1-3
clone size: .
CDR3 DNA: TGTGCCAGCAGCCCAGGGGTACAGGCTGGAAACACCATATATTTT
CDR3 protein: CASSPGVQAGNTIYF

D gene: .
V gene: TRBV7-9
J gene: TRBJ1-2
clone size: .
CDR3 DNA: TGTTGTGATTTCTATGGCTACACCTTC
CDR3 protein: CCDFYGYTF

D gene: .
V gene: TRBV12-3/TRBV12-4
J gene: TRBJ2-4
clone size: .
CDR3 DNA: TGTGCCAGCAGTTCGACAGGAAACATTCAGTACTTC
CDR3 protein: CASSSTGNIQYF

D gene: TRBD1
V gene: TRBV7-2
J gene: TRBJ1-2
clone size: .
CDR3 DNA: TGTGCCAGCAGCCCCCAGGGGGGCGAACATGGCTACACCTTC
CDR3 protein: CASSPQGGEHGYTF

D gene: .
V gene: TRBV19
J gene: TRBJ2-1
clone size: .
CDR3 DNA: TGTGCCAGCCGCCCCAGGCTTATCCACAATGAGCAGTTCTTC
CDR3 protein: CASRPRLIHNEQFF

D gene: .
V gene: TRBV18
J gene: TRBJ1-2
clone size: .
CDR3 DNA: TGTGCCAGCTCACCTTTGGGGCAGCAGGGATACTATGGCTACACCTTC
CDR3 protein: CASSPLGQQGYYGYTF

D gene: .
V gene: TRBV7-9
J gene: TRBJ1-2
clone size: .
CDR3 DNA: TGTGCCAGCAGCTATATAAACTCGGACATTTCCTATGGCTACACCTTC
CDR3 protein: CASSYINSDISYGYTF

D gene: TRBD2
V gene: TRBV5-1
J gene: TRBJ2-5
clone size: .
CDR3 DNA: TGCGCCAGCAGCCCCACTAGCGGAGGGGAGACCCAGTACTTC
CDR3 protein: CASSPTSGGETQYF

D gene: .
V gene: TRBV5-4
J gene: TRBJ2-7
clone size: once
CDR3 DNA: TGTGCCAGCAGCTTGAGGGGGGCCGAGGAGCAGTACTTC
CDR3 protein: CASSLRGAEEQYF

D gene: .
V gene: TRBV27
J gene: TRBJ1-1
clone size: .
CDR3 DNA: TGTGCCAGCAGGCTGATTGGACAGATGAACACTGAAGCTTTCTTT
CDR3 protein: CASRLIGQMNTEAFF

D gene: .
V gene: TRBV19
J gene: TRBJ1-6
clone size: .
CDR3 DNA: TGTGCCACCCGGGCCCAGGGGTATGGTAATTCACCCCTCCACTTT
CDR3 protein: CATRAQGYGNSPLHF

D gene: TRBD1
V gene: TRBV3-1/TRBV3-2
J gene: TRBJ2-3
clone size: once
CDR3 DNA: TGTGCCAGCAGCCAAACTTGGGACAGGGTTTCAGATACGCAGTATTTT
CDR3 protein: CASSQTWDRVSDTQYF

D gene: TRBD1
V gene: TRBV28
J gene: TRBJ2-7
clone size: .
CDR3 DNA: TGTGCCAGCAGTTCCGGACAGGGGCGACCTGGGGAGCAGTACTTC
CDR3 protein: CASSSGQGRPGEQYF

D gene: TRBD1
V gene: TRBV3-1/TRBV3-2
J gene: TRBJ1-2
clone size: .
CDR3 DNA: TGTGCCAGCAGCCAAGGCTCTTCTTTGACAGGGGGCGCCTATGGCTACACCTTC
CDR3 protein: CASSQGSSLTGGAYGYTF

D gene: .
V gene: TRBV10-3
J gene: TRBJ2-3
clone size: .
CDR3 DNA: TGTGCCATCAGTGGCGGCCGTTTTAGCACAGATACGCAGTATTTT
CDR3 protein: CAISGGRFSTDTQYF

D gene: .
V gene: TRBV24-1
J gene: TRBJ1-6
clone size: .
CDR3 DNA: TGTGCCACCAGTGACGGACTTAATTCACCCCTCCACTTT
CDR3 protein: CATSDGLNSPLHF

D gene: TRBD1
V gene: TRBV9
J gene: TRBJ2-2
clone size: .
CDR3 DNA: TGTGCCAGCAGCGGAGGGACAGGGGGCGAGGCCGGGGAGCTGTTTTTT
CDR3 protein: CASSGGTGGEAGELFF

D gene: TRBD2
V gene: TRBV5-1
J gene: TRBJ2-7
clone size: .
CDR3 DNA: TGCGCCAGCAGCTTCAATCCCTTAGCGGGAGGCTACGAGCAGTACTTC
CDR3 protein: CASSFNPLAGGYEQYF

D gene: .
V gene: TRBV7-2
J gene: TRBJ2-3
clone size: .
CDR3 DNA: TGTGCCAGCAGCCCCGTGGGGACTCTTAGCACAGATACGCAGTATTTT
CDR3 protein: CASSPVGTLSTDTQYF

D gene: .
V gene: TRBV2
J gene: TRBJ2-1
clone size: .
CDR3 DNA: TGTGCCAGCAGTGAAGCTTACAATGAGCAGTTCTTC
CDR3 protein: CASSEAYNEQFF

D gene: .
V gene: TRBV5-1
J gene: TRBJ2-7
clone size: .
CDR3 DNA: TGCGCCAGCAGCTTGGTACCGGCAACATCCTCCTACGAGCAGTACTTC
CDR3 protein: CASSLVPATSSYEQYF

D gene: .
V gene: TRBV6-6
J gene: TRBJ2-6
clone size: .
CDR3 DNA: TGTGCCAGCAGTGCCCAGAGGACTGGGGCCAACGTCCTGACTTTC
CDR3 protein: CASSAQRTGANVLTF

D gene: .
V gene: TRBV25-1
J gene: TRBJ1-4
clone size: .
CDR3 DNA: TGTGCCAGCAGTGAATTGAAGAGGGGGTCGGAAAAACTGTTTTTT
CDR3 protein: CASSELKRGSEKLFF

D gene: .
V gene: TRBV4-2
J gene: TRBJ1-5
clone size: few
CDR3 DNA: TGTGCCAGCAGCCAAGATGAAGGGGCCAGCGAGAGCAATCAGCCCCAGCATTTT
CDR3 protein: CASSQDEGASESNQPQHF

D gene: TRBD2
V gene: TRBV6-1
J gene: TRBJ2-1
clone size: .
CDR3 DNA: TGTGCCAGCAGTGAAGCGAACGGGGGGGCCCATTTGTGGGAGCAGTTCTTC
CDR3 protein: CASSEANGGAHLWEQFF

D gene: .
V gene: TRBV12-3/TRBV12-4
J gene: TRBJ2-3
clone size: .
CDR3 DNA: TGTGCCAGCAGTTTAGAGGAGACAGATACGCAGTATTTT
CDR3 protein: CASSLEETDTQYF

D gene: .
V gene: TRBV5-4
J gene: TRBJ1-4
clone size: .
CDR3 DNA: TGTGCCAGCAGCTTGCGGTACGGCGAAAAACTGTTTTTT
CDR3 protein: CASSLRYGEKLFF

D gene: .
V gene: TRBV25-1
J gene: TRBJ1-5
clone size: few
CDR3 DNA: TGTGCCAGCAGTGATGTGGGGGGAGGCAATCAGCCCCAGCATTTT
CDR3 protein: CASSDVGGGNQPQHF

D gene: .
V gene: TRBV27
J gene: TRBJ2-1
clone size: once
CDR3 DNA: TGTGCCAGCAGTTTATCATCCGTGTACAATGAGCAGTTCTTC
CDR3 protein: CASSLSSVYNEQFF

D gene: .
V gene: TRBV27
J gene: TRBJ2-2
clone size: few
CDR3 DNA: TGTGCCAGCAGTTTAACAGGGAACACCGGGGAGCTGTTTTTT
CDR3 protein: CASSLTGNTGELFF

D gene: TRBD2
V gene: TRBV4-3
J gene: TRBJ2-3
clone size: .
CDR3 DNA: TGCGCCAGCAGCCAAGAGGGACTAGCGGGAGTGGCAGATACGCAGTATTTT
CDR3 protein: CASSQEGLAGVADTQYF

D gene: TRBD2
V gene: TRBV9
J gene: TRBJ2-2
clone size: .
CDR3 DNA: TGTGCCAGCAGCGTAGGGGGGGGCACCGGGGAGCTGTTTTTT
CDR3 protein: CASSVGGGTGELFF

D gene: TRBD1
V gene: TRBV29-1
J gene: TRBJ2-1
clone size: once
CDR3 DNA: TGCAGCGTTGTACTTACAGGGGTCGGAGTCAATGAGCAGTTCTTC
CDR3 protein: CSVVLTGVGVNEQFF

D gene: .
V gene: TRBV6-6
J gene: TRBJ1-5
clone size: .
CDR3 DNA: TGTGCCAGCAGCAAAACCCGGGACGCCCGGAATCAGCCCCAGCATTTT
CDR3 protein: CASSKTRDARNQPQHF

D gene: .
V gene: TRBV24-1
J gene: TRBJ1-5
clone size: .
CDR3 DNA: TGTGCCACCAGTGATTTGCAGCGGGGGCTTCAGCCCCAGCATTTT
CDR3 protein: CATSDLQRGLQPQHF

D gene: .
V gene: TRBV7-2
J gene: TRBJ1-2
clone size: .
CDR3 DNA: TGTGCCAGCAGCTTGACTCACCGGGACACTCATATATCAAACTATGGCTACACCTTC
CDR3 protein: CASSLTHRDTHISNYGYTF

D gene: .
V gene: TRBV9
J gene: TRBJ2-7
clone size: .
CDR3 DNA: TGTGCCAGCAGCCCAGATCTGGGCCGGGGATACGAGCAGTACTTC
CDR3 protein: CASSPDLGRGYEQYF

D gene: TRBD2
V gene: TRBV5-4
J gene: TRBJ2-5
clone size: .
CDR3 DNA: TGTGCCAGCAGCTTGGGGCTAGCGGGGATCCAAGAGACCCAGTACTTC
CDR3 protein: CASSLGLAGIQETQYF

D gene: .
V gene: TRBV20-1
J gene: TRBJ1-1
clone size: .
CDR3 DNA: TGCAGTGCTCTTCACACTGAAGCTTTCTTT
CDR3 protein: CSALHTEAFF

D gene: TRBD2
V gene: TRBV6-2/TRBV6-3
J gene: TRBJ2-1
clone size: once
CDR3 DNA: TGTGCCAGCAGTTCCCCGGGGGGCAATGAGCAGTTCTTC
CDR3 protein: CASSSPGGNEQFF

D gene: .
V gene: TRBV10-3
J gene: TRBJ2-7
clone size: .
CDR3 DNA: TGTGCCATCTCGCCTGGACCCCGCTCCTACGAGCAGTACTTC
CDR3 protein: CAISPGPRSYEQYF

D gene: .
V gene: TRBV28
J gene: TRBJ2-7
clone size: .
CDR3 DNA: TGTGCCAGCAGTTTTTTGCCGGGACACGGCTCATACGAGCAGTACTTC
CDR3 protein: CASSFLPGHGSYEQYF

D gene: TRBD2
V gene: TRBV5-1
J gene: TRBJ2-1
clone size: .
CDR3 DNA: TGCGCCAGCAGCAGAGCTAGCGGGGGGTCCTACAATGAGCAGTTCTTC
CDR3 protein: CASSRASGGSYNEQFF

D gene: .
V gene: TRBV27
J gene: TRBJ1-1
clone size: .
CDR3 DNA: TGTGCCAGCAGTTTTATTGGGAACACTGAAGCTTTCTTT
CDR3 protein: CASSFIGNTEAFF

D gene: .
V gene: TRBV5-6
J gene: TRBJ2-1
clone size: once
CDR3 DNA: TGTGCCAGCAGCAGAAATCCGGGGGCCCCCTACAATGAGCAGTTCTTC
CDR3 protein: CASSRNPGAPYNEQFF

D gene: .
V gene: TRBV7-2
J gene: TRBJ2-7
clone size: .
CDR3 DNA: TGTGCCAGCAGCTTAGAAGTCCGTGTGAGGCCGGCTCCATCCTACGAGCAGTACTTC
CDR3 protein: CASSLEVRVRPAPSYEQYF

D gene: .
V gene: TRBV7-6
J gene: TRBJ2-2
clone size: .
CDR3 DNA: TGTGCCAGCAGCCATCCGGGACCCTCGAACACCGGGGAGCTGTTTTTT
CDR3 protein: CASSHPGPSNTGELFF

D gene: TRBD2
V gene: TRBV28
J gene: TRBJ2-7
clone size: .
CDR3 DNA: TGTGCCAGTGGACTAGCGGGGGCCTACGAGCAGTACTTC
CDR3 protein: CASGLAGAYEQYF

D gene: TRBD2
V gene: TRBV18
J gene: TRBJ2-3
clone size: .
CDR3 DNA: TGTGCCAGCTCACCAACTAGCGGGGGCTGGACAGATACGCAGTATTTT
CDR3 protein: CASSPTSGGWTDTQYF

D gene: .
V gene: TRBV5-1
J gene: TRBJ1-1
clone size: .
CDR3 DNA: TGCGCCAGCAGCCAGACCGTAAACACTGAAGCTTTCTTT
CDR3 protein: CASSQTVNTEAFF

D gene: .
V gene: TRBV19
J gene: TRBJ2-3
clone size: .
CDR3 DNA: TGTGCCAGTAGTATCGGTGGGGGGCAGACAGATACGCAGTATTTT
CDR3 protein: CASSIGGGQTDTQYF

D gene: .
V gene: TRBV7-8
J gene: TRBJ2-7
clone size: .
CDR3 DNA: TGTGCCAGCGGCCGTCATGAGGGGCAGACCTCTCGGTGGGAGCAGTACTTC
CDR3 protein: CASGRHEGQTSRWEQYF

D gene: TRBD1
V gene: TRBV28
J gene: TRBJ1-2
clone size: .
CDR3 DNA: TGTGCCAGCAGTTTAACTTCGACAGGGGGCCTTTCTAACTATGGCTACACCTTC
CDR3 protein: CASSLTSTGGLSNYGYTF

D gene: .
V gene: TRBV12-3/TRBV12-4
J gene: TRBJ2-5
clone size: .
CDR3 DNA: TGTGCCAGCAGTTTGGGACACCAAGAGACCCAGTACTTC
CDR3 protein: CASSLGHQETQYF

D gene: TRBD2
V gene: TRBV4-2
J gene: TRBJ2-4
clone size: once
CDR3 DNA: TGTGCCAGCAGTCTAGCGGCCGAAGCCAAAAACATTCAGTACTTC
CDR3 protein: CASSLAAEAKNIQYF

D gene: .
V gene: TRBV7-2
J gene: TRBJ1-5
clone size: .
CDR3 DNA: TGTGCCAGCAGCTTAGGGGGGCGCGAACAGCCCCAGCATTTT
CDR3 protein: CASSLGGREQPQHF

D gene: .
V gene: TRBV5-1
J gene: TRBJ2-2
clone size: .
CDR3 DNA: TGCGCCAGCAGTTTGCCCACCAGACTGGACACCGGGGAGCTGTTTTTT
CDR3 protein: CASSLPTRLDTGELFF

D gene: .
V gene: TRBV10-3
J gene: TRBJ2-3
clone size: once
CDR3 DNA: TGTGCCATCAGAAGTATTCCGGGACGGCCGTGGACAGATACGCAGTATTTT
CDR3 protein: CAIRSIPGRPWTDTQYF